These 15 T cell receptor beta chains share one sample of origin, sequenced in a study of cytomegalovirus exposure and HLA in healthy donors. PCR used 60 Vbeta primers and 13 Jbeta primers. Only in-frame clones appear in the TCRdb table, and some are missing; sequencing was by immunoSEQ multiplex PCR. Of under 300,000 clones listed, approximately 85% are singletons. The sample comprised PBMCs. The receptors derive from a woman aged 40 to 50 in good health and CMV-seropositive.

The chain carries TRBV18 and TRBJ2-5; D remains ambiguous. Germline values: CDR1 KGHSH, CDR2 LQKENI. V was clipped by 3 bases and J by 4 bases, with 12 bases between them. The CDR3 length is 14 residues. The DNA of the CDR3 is TGTGCCAGCTCACCTCAAACCGGGTTAGAGACCCAGTACTTC. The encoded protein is CASSPQTGLETQYF. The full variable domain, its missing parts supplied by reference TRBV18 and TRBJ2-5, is NAGVMQNPRHLVRRRGQEARLRCSPMKGHSHVYWYRQLPEEGLKFMVYLQKENIIDESGMPKERFSAEFPKEGPSILRIQQVVRGDSAAYFCASSPQTGLETQYFGPGTRLLVL.

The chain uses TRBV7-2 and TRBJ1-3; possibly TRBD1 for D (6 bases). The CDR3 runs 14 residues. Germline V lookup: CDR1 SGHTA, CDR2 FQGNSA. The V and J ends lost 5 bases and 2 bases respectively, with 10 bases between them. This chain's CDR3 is CASSVQGAGNTIYF. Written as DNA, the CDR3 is TGTGCCAGCAGCGTACAGGGCGCTGGAAACACCATATATTTT.

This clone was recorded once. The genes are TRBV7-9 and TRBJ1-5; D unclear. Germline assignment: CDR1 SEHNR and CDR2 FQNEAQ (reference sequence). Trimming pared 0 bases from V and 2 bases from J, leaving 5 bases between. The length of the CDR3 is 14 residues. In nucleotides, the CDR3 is TGTGCCAGCAGCTTAGCAACGGGCAATCAGCCCCAGCATTTT. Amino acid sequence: CASSLATGNQPQHF.

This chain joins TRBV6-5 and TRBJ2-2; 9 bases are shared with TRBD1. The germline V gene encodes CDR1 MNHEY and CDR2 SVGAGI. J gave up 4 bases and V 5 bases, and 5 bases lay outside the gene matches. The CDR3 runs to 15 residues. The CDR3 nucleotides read TGTGCCAGCAGTAAGACAGGGGGAACCACCGGGGAGCTGTTTTTT. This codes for CASSKTGGTTGELFF.

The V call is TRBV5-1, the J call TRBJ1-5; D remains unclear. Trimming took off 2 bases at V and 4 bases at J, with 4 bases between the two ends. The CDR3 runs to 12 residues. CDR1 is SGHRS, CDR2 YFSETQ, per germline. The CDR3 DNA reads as TGCGCCAGCAGCTTACAGAATCAGCCCCAGCATTTT. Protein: CASSLQNQPQHF.

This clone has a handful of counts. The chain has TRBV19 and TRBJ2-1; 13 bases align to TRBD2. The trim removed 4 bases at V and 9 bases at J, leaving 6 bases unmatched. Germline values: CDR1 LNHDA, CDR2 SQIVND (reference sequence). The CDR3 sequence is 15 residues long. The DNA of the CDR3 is TGTGCCAGTAGTACAACTAGCGGGAGGGCCGGTGAGCAGTTCTTC. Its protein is CASSTTSGRAGEQFF.

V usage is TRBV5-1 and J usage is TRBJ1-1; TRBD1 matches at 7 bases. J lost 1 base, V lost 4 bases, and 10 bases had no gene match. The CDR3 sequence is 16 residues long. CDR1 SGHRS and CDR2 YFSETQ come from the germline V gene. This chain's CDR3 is CASSLSSTGRNTEAFF. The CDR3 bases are TGCGCCAGCAGCCTATCATCGACAGGGAGGAACACTGAAGCTTTCTTT.

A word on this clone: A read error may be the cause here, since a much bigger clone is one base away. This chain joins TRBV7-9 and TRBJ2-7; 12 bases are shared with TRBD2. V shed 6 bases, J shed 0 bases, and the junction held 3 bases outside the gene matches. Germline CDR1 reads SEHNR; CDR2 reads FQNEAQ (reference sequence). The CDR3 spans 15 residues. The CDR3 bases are TGTGCCAGCAGTCAGACTAGCGGGAGCTCCTACGAGCAGTACTTC. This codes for CASSQTSGSSYEQYF.

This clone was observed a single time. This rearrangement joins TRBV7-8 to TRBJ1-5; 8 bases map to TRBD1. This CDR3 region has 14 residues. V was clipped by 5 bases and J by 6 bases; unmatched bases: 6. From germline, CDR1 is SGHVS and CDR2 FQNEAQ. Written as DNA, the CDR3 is TGTGCCAGCAGCCTTGACAGGGGCAGTCAGCCCCAGCATTTT. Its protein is CASSLDRGSQPQHF.

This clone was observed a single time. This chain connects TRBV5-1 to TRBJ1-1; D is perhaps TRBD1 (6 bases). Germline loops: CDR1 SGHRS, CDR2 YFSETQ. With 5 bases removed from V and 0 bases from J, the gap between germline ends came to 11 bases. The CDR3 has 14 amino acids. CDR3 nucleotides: TGCGCCAGCAGGGAGAGGACAGTGAACACTGAAGCTTTCTTT. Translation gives CASRERTVNTEAFF.

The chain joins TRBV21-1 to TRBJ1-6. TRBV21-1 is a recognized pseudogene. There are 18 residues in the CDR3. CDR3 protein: CASSREVAGPSYNSPLHF. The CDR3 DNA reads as TGTGCCAGCAGCAGGGAGGTGGCAGGGCCTTCTTATAATTCACCCCTCCACTTT.

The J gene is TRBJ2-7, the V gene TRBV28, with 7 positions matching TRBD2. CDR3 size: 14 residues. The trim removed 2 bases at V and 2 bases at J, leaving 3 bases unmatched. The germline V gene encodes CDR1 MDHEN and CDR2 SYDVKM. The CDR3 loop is CASSLGGVPYEQYF. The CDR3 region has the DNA TGTGCCAGCAGTTTAGGGGGGGTCCCCTACGAGCAGTACTTC.

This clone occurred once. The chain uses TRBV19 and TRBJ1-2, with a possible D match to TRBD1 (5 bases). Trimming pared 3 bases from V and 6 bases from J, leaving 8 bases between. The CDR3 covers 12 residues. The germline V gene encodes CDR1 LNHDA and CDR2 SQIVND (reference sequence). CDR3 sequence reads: CASSIAGNGYTF. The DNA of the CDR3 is TGTGCCAGTAGTATTGCAGGGAATGGCTACACCTTC.

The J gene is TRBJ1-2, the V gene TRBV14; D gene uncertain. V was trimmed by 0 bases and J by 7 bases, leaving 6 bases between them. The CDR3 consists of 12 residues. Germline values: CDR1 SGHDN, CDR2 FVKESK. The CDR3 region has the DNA TGTGCCAGCAGCCAAGAATCCCGTGGCTACACCTTC. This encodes CASSQESRGYTF.

CDR3 in amino acids: CASSPTGSSYEQYF. The CDR3 DNA follows: TGTGCCAGCTCACCAACAGGGTCGTCCTACGAGCAGTACTTC. The chain carries TRBV18 and TRBJ2-7; possible D gene TRBD1, 6 bases. V was clipped by 2 bases and J by 1 base, with 9 bases between them. CDR1 KGHSH and CDR2 LQKENI come from the germline V gene. This CDR3 comprises 14 residues.